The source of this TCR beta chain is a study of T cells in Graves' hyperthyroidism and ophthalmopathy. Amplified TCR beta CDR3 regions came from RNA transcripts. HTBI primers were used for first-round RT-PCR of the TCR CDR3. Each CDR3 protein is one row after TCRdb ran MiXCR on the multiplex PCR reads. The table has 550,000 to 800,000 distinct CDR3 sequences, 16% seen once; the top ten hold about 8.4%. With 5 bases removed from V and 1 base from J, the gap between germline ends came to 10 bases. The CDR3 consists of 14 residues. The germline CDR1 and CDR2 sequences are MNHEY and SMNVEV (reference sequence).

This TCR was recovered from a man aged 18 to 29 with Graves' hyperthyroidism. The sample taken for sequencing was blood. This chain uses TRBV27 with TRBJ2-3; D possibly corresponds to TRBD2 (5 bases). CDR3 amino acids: CASSLAPRTDTQYF. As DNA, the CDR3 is TGTGCCAGCAGTCTAGCACCTCGCACAGATACGCAGTATTTT.